A single sample is the source of the 15 T cell receptor beta chains below, sequenced in a study of blood T cell repertoires in COVID-19 (dated by TCRdb to the early 2020s). Preparation of the library involved the immunoSEQ multiplex PCR assay. Here the immuneACCESS table is served through TCRdb, limited to in-frame sequences with V and J called. Missing clones are a known gap in these copies; in checked studies unresolved V genes cover under half, and the rest lacks a known reason. Within this sample are around 250,000 clones, with about 88% of them counted one time only. Approximately 4% of the sample is taken by the ten largest. Input material: peripheral blood. The receptors originated from a man in his late teens or twenties with active or convalescent COVID-19.

The chain couples TRBV2 to TRBJ2-3; D not resolved. This CDR3 is built from 14 residues. Per the germline V gene, CDR1 is SNHLY and CDR2 is FYNNEI. The V end lost 2 bases, the J end lost 1 base, and 7 bases lay between the germline ends. The CDR3: CASSELLRTDTQYF. Written as DNA, the CDR3 is TGTGCCAGCAGTGAACTCCTACGCACAGATACGCAGTATTTT.

The rearrangement links TRBV4-3 to TRBJ2-7; D may be TRBD2 (5 bases). The CDR3 is 17 amino acids. CDR1 LGHNA and CDR2 YSLEER come from the germline V gene. Trimming cost V 0 bases and J 4 bases, with 19 bases left between them. CDR3: CASSQDPTAAERYEQYF. The DNA for the CDR3 is TGCGCCAGCAGCCAAGACCCTACCGCAGCGGAAAGATACGAGCAGTACTTC.

This chain connects TRBV10-2 to TRBJ2-3; no definite D call. The CDR3 contains 13 residues. V was pared by 6 bases and J by 7 bases, with 14 bases between. CDR1 WSHSY and CDR2 SAAADI come from the germline V gene. This CDR3 reads CASRYKERYTQYF. The CDR3 region has the DNA TGCGCCAGCAGATACAAAGAGCGTTATACGCAGTATTTT.

This rearrangement joins TRBV19 to TRBJ1-4; 7 positions match TRBD1. CDR1 and CDR2 (germline): LNHDA, SQIVND (reference sequence). The CDR3 extends over 14 amino acids. Germline trimming cut 7 bases from V and 5 bases from J; bases unmatched to any gene: 7. The CDR3 loop reads CASTARDRNEKLFF. CDR3 nucleotide sequence: TGTGCCAGTACCGCCCGGGACAGAAATGAAAAACTGTTTTTT.

The rearrangement links TRBV2 to TRBJ1-2; TRBD1 aligns across 9 bases. Per germline, CDR1 SNHLY and CDR2 FYNNEI. This CDR3 comprises 13 residues. Germline trimming cut 2 bases from V and 9 bases from J; bases unmatched to any gene: 4. For the CDR3, the DNA is TGTGCCAGCAGTGAATACAGGGGGCTGAGCTACACCTTC. Amino acid sequence: CASSEYRGLSYTF.

Here the CDR3 DNA reads TGTGCCAGTTGGGACAGGAAAGCTTTCTTT. This sequence encodes CASWDRKAFF. The chain is built from TRBV28 and TRBJ1-1, with 8 bases matching TRBD1. CDR1 and CDR2 (germline): MDHEN, SYDVKM. After removal of 9 bases from V and 9 bases from J, the junction contained 3 bases not matched to a gene. There are 10 residues in the CDR3.

Only one count was recorded for this clone. V gene TRBV7-8 combines with J gene TRBJ1-5; no definite D call. This CDR3 has 13 residues. V was trimmed by 1 base and J by 11 bases, leaving 12 bases between them. Germline V lookup: CDR1 SGHVS, CDR2 FQNEAQ. In DNA, the CDR3 is TGTGCCAGCAGCTTAGAGTGGCGGCAATCCCAGCATTTT. This gives the protein CASSLEWRQSQHF.

The chain links TRBV30 to TRBJ1-2, with unresolved D. This CDR3 spans 14 amino acids. Trimming removed 3 bases from V and 1 base from J, with 12 bases in between. Germline V lookup: CDR1 GTSNPN, CDR2 SVGIG (reference sequence). In nucleotides, the CDR3 is TGTGCCTGGAGGTCCCGAACAGTTAACTATGGCTACACCTTC. This sequence encodes CAWRSRTVNYGYTF.

This clone was observed a single time. The chain's CDR3 is CSVELRTGPLPGYTF. CDR3 sequence (DNA): TGCAGCGTTGAATTAAGGACAGGGCCCCTCCCGGGCTACACCTTC. The chain joins TRBV29-1 to TRBJ1-2, with 8 bases identical to TRBD1. The germline V gene has CDR1 SQVTM and CDR2 ANQGSEA. V shed 2 bases, J shed 8 bases, and the junction held 13 bases outside the gene matches. The CDR3 length is 15 residues. Full variable domain (missing parts from reference TRBV29-1 and TRBJ1-2): SAVISQKPSRDICQRGTSLTIQCQVDSQVTMMFWYRQQPGQSLTLIATANQGSEATYESGFVIDKFPISRPNLTFSTLTVSNMSPEDSSIYLCSVELRTGPLPGYTFGSGTRLTVV.

The CDR3 region is CASSPTYSSYNEQFF. CDR3 in DNA: TGTGCCAGCAGCCCAACCTACTCCTCCTACAATGAGCAGTTCTTC. The J gene is TRBJ2-1, the V gene TRBV7-9, with D uncertain. The germline CDR1 and CDR2 sequences are SEHNR and FQNEAQ (reference sequence). V was shortened by 5 bases and J by 0 bases, with 11 bases between the two germline ends. The CDR3 has 15 residues.

This clone was seen a single time. The CDR3 loop reads CAWRSGSDTGELFF. Written as DNA, the CDR3 is TGTGCCTGGAGGTCCGGGAGCGATACCGGGGAGCTGTTTTTT. The chain links TRBV30 to TRBJ2-2; D might be TRBD2 (6 bases). The CDR3 spans 14 residues. Germline V gives CDR1 GTSNPN, CDR2 SVGIG (reference sequence). The V end was cut by 3 bases, the J end by 5 bases, with 13 bases between.

This chain links TRBV5-1 with TRBJ1-4; D call uncertain. The germline V gene encodes CDR1 SGHRS and CDR2 YFSETQ. V was shortened by 2 bases and J by 0 bases, with 8 bases between the two germline ends. The CDR3 is made up of 15 amino acids. CDR3 sequence (DNA): TGCGCCAGCAGCTTTACGGGAGCAACTAATGAAAAACTGTTTTTT. Residues: CASSFTGATNEKLFF.

CDR3 loop: CASGTGATGELFF. CDR3 sequence (DNA): TGTGCTAGTGGGACAGGGGCCACCGGGGAGCTGTTTTTT. The chain carries TRBV12-5 and TRBJ2-2; 8 bases line up with TRBD1. Losses at the gene ends were 6 bases for V and 4 bases for J; bases not matched to a gene: 1. Germline loops: CDR1 LGHNT, CDR2 FRNRAP. CDR3 length: 13 amino acids.

This clone was observed a few times. The V call is TRBV7-2, the J call TRBJ2-7; TRBD1 aligns across 7 bases. The CDR3 is made up of 13 amino acids. The germline V gene has CDR1 SGHTA and CDR2 FQGNSA. The V and J ends lost 5 bases and 1 base, in that order; junction bases with no gene match: 2. The CDR3 protein is CASSQDRSYEQYF. Here the CDR3 DNA reads TGTGCCAGCAGCCAGGACAGGTCCTACGAGCAGTACTTC.

The chain joins TRBV24-1 to TRBJ2-1; 8 positions match TRBD2. After removal of 5 bases from V and 8 bases from J, the junction contained 7 bases not matched to a gene. Looked up from germline, CDR1 is KGHDR and CDR2 is SFDVKD. This CDR3 comprises 14 residues. This CDR3 is CATSAGLARDEQFF. DNA for the CDR3: TGTGCCACCAGTGCAGGACTAGCCAGGGATGAGCAGTTCTTC.